A selection of T cell receptor beta chains follows, all from one sample in a study of T cell responses to AZD1222 COVID-19 vaccine. Some clones are missing from TCRdb's copy, which holds only in-frame ones; the method was immunoSEQ multiplex PCR. The sample shows roughly 120,000 clones, roughly 91% of them seen only once. The specimen was peripheral blood, collected on day 0 of AZD1222 vaccination. These receptors were obtained from an adult in good health. CDR3s include the opening cysteine and the closing phenylalanine or tryptophan.

cdr3_aa v_call cdr3_length j_call
CASSYSTGVRGTEAFF TRBV18 16 TRBJ1-1
CASAPGVRGGNEQFF TRBV28 15 TRBJ2-1
CASSLVAGDGGEQFF TRBV7-9 15 TRBJ2-1
CASSAQGAEVEAFF TRBV19 14 TRBJ1-1
CATSGIRWGTGELFF TRBV24-1 15 TRBJ2-2
CASSNTGTGNTIYF TRBV19 14 TRBJ1-3
CASSLGAEAGLTEAFF TRBV5-1 16 TRBJ1-1
CASSPSTDSTGNTIYF TRBV7-9 16 TRBJ1-3
CASSTPGGTGRRNYGYTF TRBV9 18 TRBJ1-2
CASSPALNTEAFF TRBV18 13 TRBJ1-1
CASRSGYNSPLHF TRBV27 13 TRBJ1-6
CASSLGSSGAVNYGYTF TRBV13 17 TRBJ1-2
CASGLVARGRQPQHF TRBV12-5 15 TRBJ1-5
CAWAFGLEVASGTETQYF TRBV30 18 TRBJ2-5
CASSFAGQQQYF TRBV12-3/TRBV12-4 12 TRBJ2-7
CASSFGVRGEQYF TRBV27 13 TRBJ2-7
CSASSRGWDTEAFF TRBV20-1 14 TRBJ1-1
CASSYSGTGEGNTIYF TRBV6-6 16 TRBJ1-3
CATSETSINTQYF TRBV24-1 13 TRBJ2-3
CASRDSPYGYTF TRBV19 12 TRBJ1-2
CASSDLGLYNSPLHF TRBV6-1 15 TRBJ1-6
CASSIQNTEAFF TRBV19 12 TRBJ1-1
CASTITGTSGNEQFF TRBV19 15 TRBJ2-1
CASNGQRYTEAFF TRBV19 13 TRBJ1-1
CASSLVRLNTEAFF TRBV5-1 14 TRBJ1-1
CAWERTGNDGYTF TRBV30 13 TRBJ1-2
CASSPGTANQPQHF TRBV2 14 TRBJ1-5
CASSYRGGWSTEAFF TRBV6-6 15 TRBJ1-1
CASGITGTANSPLHF TRBV7-9 15 TRBJ1-6
CASSRLGLANTGELFF TRBV7-2 16 TRBJ2-2
CASSPGTSPETQYF TRBV13 14 TRBJ2-5
CASSLGQGGGNEQFF TRBV11-3 15 TRBJ2-1
CASSFGQGLNEQFF TRBV5-5 14 TRBJ2-1
CASSVSAISVGNEQFF TRBV2 16 TRBJ2-1
CAISESDGSSYNSPLHF TRBV10-3 17 TRBJ1-6
CANEGEIQGDNSPLHF TRBV5-1 16 TRBJ1-6
CASSTSGGEFKYGYTF TRBV19 16 TRBJ1-2
CASSFLGGKETQYF TRBV5-1 14 TRBJ2-5
CASSLRTVTGGNSPLHF TRBV5-1 17 TRBJ1-6
CASSLEGNTGELFF TRBV11-3 14 TRBJ2-2
CASSFGEGAETQYF TRBV9 14 TRBJ2-5
CASSADRVGGSNQPQHF TRBV2 17 TRBJ1-5
CASSWENTEAFF TRBV5-1 12 TRBJ1-1
CASSRDPPGLAGPYNEQFF TRBV7-8 19 TRBJ2-1
CSASSNRNTEAFF TRBV20-1 13 TRBJ1-1
CASSPQGAAGNTIYF TRBV6-5 15 TRBJ1-3
CASSHRATNEKLFF TRBV19 14 TRBJ1-4
CASSQESGGGFYNEQFF TRBV4-2 17 TRBJ2-1
CASKLGRGGISYEQYF TRBV2 16 TRBJ2-7
CASTPGGGVVETQYF TRBV19 15 TRBJ2-5
CASSLGDGRSTEAFF TRBV5-1 15 TRBJ1-1
CASSPGTNVGEQYF TRBV27 14 TRBJ2-7
CASSEQGPSTDTQYF TRBV2 15 TRBJ2-3